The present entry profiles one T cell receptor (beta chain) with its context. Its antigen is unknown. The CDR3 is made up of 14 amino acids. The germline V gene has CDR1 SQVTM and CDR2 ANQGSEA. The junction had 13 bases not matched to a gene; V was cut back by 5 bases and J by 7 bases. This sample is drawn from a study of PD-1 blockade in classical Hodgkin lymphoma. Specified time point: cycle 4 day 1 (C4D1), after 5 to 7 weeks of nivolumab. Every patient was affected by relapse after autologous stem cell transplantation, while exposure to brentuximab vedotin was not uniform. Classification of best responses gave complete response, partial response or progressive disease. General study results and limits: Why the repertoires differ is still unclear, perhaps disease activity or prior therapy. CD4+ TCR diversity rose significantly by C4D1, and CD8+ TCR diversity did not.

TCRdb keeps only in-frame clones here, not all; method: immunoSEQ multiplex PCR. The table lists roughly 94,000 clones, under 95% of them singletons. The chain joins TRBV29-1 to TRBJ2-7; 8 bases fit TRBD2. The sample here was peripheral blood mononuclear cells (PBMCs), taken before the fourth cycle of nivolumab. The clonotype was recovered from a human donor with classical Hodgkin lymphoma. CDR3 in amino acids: CSVRAGTGGGEQYF. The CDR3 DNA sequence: TGCAGCGTTCGGGCTGGGACGGGAGGGGGGGAGCAGTACTTC.